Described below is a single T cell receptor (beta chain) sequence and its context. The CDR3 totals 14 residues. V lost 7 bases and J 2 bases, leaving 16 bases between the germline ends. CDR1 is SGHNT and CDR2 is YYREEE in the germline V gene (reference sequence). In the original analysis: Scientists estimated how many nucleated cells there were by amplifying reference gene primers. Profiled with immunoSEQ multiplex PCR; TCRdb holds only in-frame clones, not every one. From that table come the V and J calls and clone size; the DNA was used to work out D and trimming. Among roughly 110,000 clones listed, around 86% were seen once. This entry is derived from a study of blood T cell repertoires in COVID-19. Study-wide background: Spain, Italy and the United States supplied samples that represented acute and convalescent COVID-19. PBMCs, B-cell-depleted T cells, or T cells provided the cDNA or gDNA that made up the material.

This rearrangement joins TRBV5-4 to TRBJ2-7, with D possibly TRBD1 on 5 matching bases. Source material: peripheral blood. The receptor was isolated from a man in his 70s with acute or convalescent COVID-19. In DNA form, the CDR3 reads TGTGCCAGCGCCCCAATAGGGGATCCCTACGAGCAGTACTTC. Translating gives CASAPIGDPYEQYF.